This record covers a single T cell receptor beta chain. The antigen remains unidentified. V lost 2 bases to trimming and J lost 7 bases, with 13 bases between them. The CDR3 covers 14 residues. Germline values: CDR1 MNHEY, CDR2 SMNVEV (reference sequence). Only in-frame clones appear in the TCRdb table, and some are missing; sequencing was by immunoSEQ multiplex PCR. The profile covers almost 30,000 clones, with about four fifths appearing a single time and 3% to 3.5% taken by the ten largest. From the graft tissue, intraepithelial and lamina propria lymphocytes were released through processing. These data come from a study of graft-versus-host responses after intestinal transplantation. In the study overall: Tacrolimus and steroids were given for around 3 years to all recipients after anti-thymocyte globulin induction. Study findings and constraints: Graft-versus-host to host-versus-graft clonal ratios in allografts were high in patients with graft-donor T cell macrochimerism.

The receptor comes from a human patient who received an intestinal transplant, so some T cells may come from the graft donor. Here the sequenced sample was ileum tissue, taken 98 days after intestinal transplantation. The V gene is TRBV27, the J gene TRBJ2-3; D ambiguous. This CDR3 is CASSLEFGRNTQYF. CDR3 coding DNA: TGTGCCAGCAGTTTAGAATTTGGTCGAAATACGCAGTATTTT.